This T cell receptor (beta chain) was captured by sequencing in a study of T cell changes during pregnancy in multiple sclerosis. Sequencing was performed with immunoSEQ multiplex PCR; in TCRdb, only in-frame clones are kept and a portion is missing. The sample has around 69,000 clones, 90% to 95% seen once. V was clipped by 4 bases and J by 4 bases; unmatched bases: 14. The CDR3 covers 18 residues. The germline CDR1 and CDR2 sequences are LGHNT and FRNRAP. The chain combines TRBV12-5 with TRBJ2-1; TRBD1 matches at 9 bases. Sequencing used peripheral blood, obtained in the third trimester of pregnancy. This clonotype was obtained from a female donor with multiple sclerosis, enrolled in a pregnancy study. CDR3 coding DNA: TGTGCTAGTGGTTCCACCAGCCGACGACAGGGGGAGTACAATGAGCAGTTCTTC. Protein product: CASGSTSRRQGEYNEQFF.